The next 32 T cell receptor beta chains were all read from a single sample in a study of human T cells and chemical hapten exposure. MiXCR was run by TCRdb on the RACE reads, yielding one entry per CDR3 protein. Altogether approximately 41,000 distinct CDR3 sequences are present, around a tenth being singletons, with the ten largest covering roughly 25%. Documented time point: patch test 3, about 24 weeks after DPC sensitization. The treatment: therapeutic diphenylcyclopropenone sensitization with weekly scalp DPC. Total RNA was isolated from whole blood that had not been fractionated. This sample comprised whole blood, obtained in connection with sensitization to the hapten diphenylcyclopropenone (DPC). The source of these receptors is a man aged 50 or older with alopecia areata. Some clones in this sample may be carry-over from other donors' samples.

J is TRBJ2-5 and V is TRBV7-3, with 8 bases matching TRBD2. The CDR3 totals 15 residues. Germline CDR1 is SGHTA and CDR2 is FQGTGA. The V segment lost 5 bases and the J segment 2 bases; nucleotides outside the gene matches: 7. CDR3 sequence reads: CASSPSGLTQETQYF. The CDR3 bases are TGTGCCAGCAGCCCTAGCGGGTTGACACAAGAGACCCAGTACTTC.

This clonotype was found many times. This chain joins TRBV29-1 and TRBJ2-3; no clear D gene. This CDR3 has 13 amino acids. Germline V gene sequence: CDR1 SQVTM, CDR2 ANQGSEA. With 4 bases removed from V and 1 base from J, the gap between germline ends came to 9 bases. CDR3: CSVGLVGTDTQYF. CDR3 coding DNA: TGCAGCGTTGGATTAGTCGGCACAGATACGCAGTATTTT.

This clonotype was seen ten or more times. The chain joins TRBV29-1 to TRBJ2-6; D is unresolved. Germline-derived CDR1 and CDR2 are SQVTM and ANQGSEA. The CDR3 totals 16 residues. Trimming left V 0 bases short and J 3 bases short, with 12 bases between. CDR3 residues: CSVEEWSAHGANVLTF. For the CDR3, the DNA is TGCAGCGTTGAAGAATGGTCAGCCCATGGGGCCAACGTCCTGACTTTC. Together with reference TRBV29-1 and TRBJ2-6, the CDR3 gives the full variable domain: SAVISQKPSRDICQRGTSLTIQCQVDSQVTMMFWYRQQPGQSLTLIATANQGSEATYESGFVIDKFPISRPNLTFSTLTVSNMSPEDSSIYLCSVEEWSAHGANVLTFGAGSRLTVL.

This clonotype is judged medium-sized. The CDR3 DNA reads as TGTGCCAGTAGTATGGGTGCAGGGGGCGAGTTCAACTATGGCTACACCTTC. This sequence encodes CASSMGAGGEFNYGYTF. V usage is TRBV19 and J usage is TRBJ1-2, with 8 bases lining up with TRBD1. Unmatched junction bases numbered 11, after V lost 3 bases and J lost 2 bases. The CDR3 consists of 17 residues. Germline CDR1 and CDR2: LNHDA and SQIVND (reference sequence).

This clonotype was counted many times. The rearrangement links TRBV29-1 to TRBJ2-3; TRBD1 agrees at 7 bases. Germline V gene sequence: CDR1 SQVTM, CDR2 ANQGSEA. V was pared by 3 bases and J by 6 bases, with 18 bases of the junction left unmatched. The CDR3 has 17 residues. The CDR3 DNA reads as TGCAGCGTTGACACTCATTTAGGGACAGATCCCCGGGATACGCAGTATTTT. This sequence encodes CSVDTHLGTDPRDTQYF.

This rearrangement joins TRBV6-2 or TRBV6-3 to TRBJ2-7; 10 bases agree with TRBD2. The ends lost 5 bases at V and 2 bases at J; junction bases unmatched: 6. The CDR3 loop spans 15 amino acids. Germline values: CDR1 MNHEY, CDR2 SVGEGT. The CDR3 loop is CASSRTSGQAYEQYF. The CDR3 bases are TGTGCCAGCAGTCGGACTAGCGGTCAGGCCTACGAGCAGTACTTC.

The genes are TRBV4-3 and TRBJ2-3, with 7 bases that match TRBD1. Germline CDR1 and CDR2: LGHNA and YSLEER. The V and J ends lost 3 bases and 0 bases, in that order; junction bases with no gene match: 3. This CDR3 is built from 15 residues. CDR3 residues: CASSQNRGSTDTQYF. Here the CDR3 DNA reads TGCGCCAGCAGCCAGAACAGGGGAAGCACAGATACGCAGTATTTT.

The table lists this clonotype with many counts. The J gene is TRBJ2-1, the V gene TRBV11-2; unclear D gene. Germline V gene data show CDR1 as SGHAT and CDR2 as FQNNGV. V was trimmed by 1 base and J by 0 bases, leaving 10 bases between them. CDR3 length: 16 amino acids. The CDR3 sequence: CASSLVGTSSYNEQFF. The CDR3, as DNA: TGTGCCAGCAGCTTAGTAGGAACAAGCTCCTACAATGAGCAGTTCTTC.

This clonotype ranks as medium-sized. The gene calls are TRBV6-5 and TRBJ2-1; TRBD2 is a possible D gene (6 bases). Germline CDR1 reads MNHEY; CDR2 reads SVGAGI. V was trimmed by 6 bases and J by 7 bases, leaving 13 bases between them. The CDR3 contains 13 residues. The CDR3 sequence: CASRGTSWNEQFF. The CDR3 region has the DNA TGTGCCAGCAGAGGTACTAGCTGGAATGAGCAGTTCTTC.

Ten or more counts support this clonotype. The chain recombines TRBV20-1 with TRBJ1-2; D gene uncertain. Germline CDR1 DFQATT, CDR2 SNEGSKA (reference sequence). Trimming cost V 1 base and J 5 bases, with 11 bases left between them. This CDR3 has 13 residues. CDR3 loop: CSARATSTYGYTF. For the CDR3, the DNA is TGCAGTGCTAGAGCGACCTCTACGTATGGCTACACCTTC.

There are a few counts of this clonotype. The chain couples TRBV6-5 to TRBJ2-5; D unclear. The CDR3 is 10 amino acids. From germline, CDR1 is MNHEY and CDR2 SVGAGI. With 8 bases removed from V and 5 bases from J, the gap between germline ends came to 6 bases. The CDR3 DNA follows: TGTGCCAGCCTGGGGGAGACCCAGTACTTC. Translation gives CASLGETQYF.

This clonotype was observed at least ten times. DNA of the CDR3: TGTGCCAGCAGCTTAGGTTACAGCTCTGGGGCCAACGTCCTGACTTTC. It translates to CASSLGYSSGANVLTF. V usage is TRBV7-8 and J usage is TRBJ2-6; D unresolved. The CDR3 length is 16 residues. Trimming shortened V by 1 base and J by 0 bases, and 7 bases separated the two germline ends. Germline CDR1 and CDR2: SGHVS and FQNEAQ.

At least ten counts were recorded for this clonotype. The CDR3 reads CASSLDRKLFF. DNA of the CDR3: TGTGCCAGCAGCCTGGACAGAAAACTGTTTTTT. The chain links TRBV7-6 to TRBJ1-4; TRBD1 might be the D (6 bases). Per the germline V gene, CDR1 is SGHVS and CDR2 is FNYEAQ. This CDR3 has 11 residues. V lost 5 bases to trimming and J lost 10 bases, with 8 bases between them. Combining the CDR3 with reference TRBV7-6 and TRBJ1-4 gives the whole variable domain GAGVSQSPRYKVTKRGQDVALRCDPISGHVSLYWYRQALGQGPEFLTYFNYEAQQDKSGLPNDRFSAERPEGSISTLTIQRTEQRDSAMYRCASSLDRKLFFGSGTQLSVL.

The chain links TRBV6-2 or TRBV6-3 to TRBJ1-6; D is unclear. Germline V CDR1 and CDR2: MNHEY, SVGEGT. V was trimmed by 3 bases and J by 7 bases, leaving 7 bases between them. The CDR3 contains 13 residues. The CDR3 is CASSYPGNSPLHF. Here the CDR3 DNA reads TGTGCCAGCAGTTATCCGGGAAATTCACCCCTCCACTTT.

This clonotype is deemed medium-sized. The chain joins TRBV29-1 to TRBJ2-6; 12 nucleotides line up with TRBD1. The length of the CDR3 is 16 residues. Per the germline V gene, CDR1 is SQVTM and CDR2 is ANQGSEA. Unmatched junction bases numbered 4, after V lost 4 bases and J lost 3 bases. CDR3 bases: TGCAGCGTTGGGGACAGGGGGCGCAGTGGGGCCAACGTCCTGACTTTC. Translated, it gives CSVGDRGRSGANVLTF.

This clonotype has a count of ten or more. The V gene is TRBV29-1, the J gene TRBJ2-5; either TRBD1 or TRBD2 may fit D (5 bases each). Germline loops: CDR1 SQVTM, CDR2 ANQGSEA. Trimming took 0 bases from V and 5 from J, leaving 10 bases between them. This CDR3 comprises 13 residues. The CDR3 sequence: CSVEDQGRETQYF. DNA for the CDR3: TGCAGCGTTGAAGATCAGGGACGGGAGACCCAGTACTTC.

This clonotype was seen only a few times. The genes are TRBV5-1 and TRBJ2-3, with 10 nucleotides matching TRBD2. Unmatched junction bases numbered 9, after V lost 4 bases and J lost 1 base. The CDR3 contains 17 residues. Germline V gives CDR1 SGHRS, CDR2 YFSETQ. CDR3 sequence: CASSPGRTSGGTDTQYF. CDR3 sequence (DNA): TGCGCCAGCAGCCCTGGCCGGACTAGCGGTGGCACAGATACGCAGTATTTT.

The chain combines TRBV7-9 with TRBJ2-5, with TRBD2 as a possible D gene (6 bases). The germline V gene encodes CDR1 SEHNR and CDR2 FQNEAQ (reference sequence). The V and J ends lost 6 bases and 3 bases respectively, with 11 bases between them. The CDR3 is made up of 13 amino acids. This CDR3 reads CASSTGRKETQYF. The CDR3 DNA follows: TGTGCCAGCAGTACTGGGAGGAAAGAGACCCAGTACTTC.

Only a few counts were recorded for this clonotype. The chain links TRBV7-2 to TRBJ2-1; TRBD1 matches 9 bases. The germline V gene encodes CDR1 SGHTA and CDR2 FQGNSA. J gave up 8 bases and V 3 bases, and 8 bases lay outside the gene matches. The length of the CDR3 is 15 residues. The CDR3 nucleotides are TGTGCCAGCAGCTTGGCTACAGGGGGCGCGGATGAGCAGTTCTTC. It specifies CASSLATGGADEQFF.

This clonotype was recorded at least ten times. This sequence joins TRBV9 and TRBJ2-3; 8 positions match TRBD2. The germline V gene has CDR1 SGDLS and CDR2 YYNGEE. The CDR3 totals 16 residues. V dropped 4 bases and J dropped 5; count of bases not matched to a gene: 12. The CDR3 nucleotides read TGTGCCAGCAGCCCAAGGGCGGGAGGCCCGGGAGATACGCAGTATTTT. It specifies CASSPRAGGPGDTQYF.

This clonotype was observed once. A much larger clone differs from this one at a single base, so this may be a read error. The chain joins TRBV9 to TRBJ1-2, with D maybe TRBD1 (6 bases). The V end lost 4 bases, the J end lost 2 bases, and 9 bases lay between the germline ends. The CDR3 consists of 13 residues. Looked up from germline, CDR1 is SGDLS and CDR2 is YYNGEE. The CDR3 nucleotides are TGTGCCAGCAGCATGGACAGCAACTATGGCTACACCTTC. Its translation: CASSMDSNYGYTF.

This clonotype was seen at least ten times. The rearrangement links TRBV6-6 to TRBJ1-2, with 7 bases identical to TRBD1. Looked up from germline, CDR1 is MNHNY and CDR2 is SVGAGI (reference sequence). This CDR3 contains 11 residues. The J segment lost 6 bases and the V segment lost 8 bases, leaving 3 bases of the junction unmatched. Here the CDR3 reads CASRDRHGYTF. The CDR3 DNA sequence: TGTGCCAGCCGGGACAGACATGGCTACACCTTC.

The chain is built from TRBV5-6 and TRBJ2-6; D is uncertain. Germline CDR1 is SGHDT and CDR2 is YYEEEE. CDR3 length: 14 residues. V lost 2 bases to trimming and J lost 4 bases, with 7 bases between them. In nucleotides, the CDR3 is TGTGCCAGCAGCTTATCCTCAGGGGCCAACGTCCTGACTTTC. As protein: CASSLSSGANVLTF.

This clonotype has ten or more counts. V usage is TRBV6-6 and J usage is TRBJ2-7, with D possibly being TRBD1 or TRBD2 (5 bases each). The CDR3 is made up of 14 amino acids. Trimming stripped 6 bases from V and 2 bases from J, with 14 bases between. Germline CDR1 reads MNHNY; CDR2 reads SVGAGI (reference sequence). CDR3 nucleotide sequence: TGTGCCAGCAGCCAGTACTTGGGGGCCTACGAGCAGTACTTC. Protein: CASSQYLGAYEQYF.

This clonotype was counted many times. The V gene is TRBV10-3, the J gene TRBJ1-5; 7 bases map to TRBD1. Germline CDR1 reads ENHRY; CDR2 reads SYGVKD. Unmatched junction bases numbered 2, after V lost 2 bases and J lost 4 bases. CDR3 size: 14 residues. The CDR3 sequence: CAISEGQANQPQHF. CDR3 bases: TGTGCCATCAGTGAGGGACAGGCTAATCAGCCCCAGCATTTT.

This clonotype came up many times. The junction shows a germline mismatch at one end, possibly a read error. CDR3 sequence (DNA): TGTGCCAGCAGCCGAGGGGCGAAGACCGGGGAGCTGTTTTTT. Translating gives CASSRGAKTGELFF. The V call is TRBV3-1, the J call TRBJ2-2, with D perhaps given as TRBD1 or TRBD2 (5 bases each). CDR1 LGHDT and CDR2 YNNKEL come from the germline V gene (reference sequence). This CDR3 contains 14 residues.

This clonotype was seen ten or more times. Here the CDR3 DNA reads TGTGCCAGCAATTCCAGGGGCCCCTACGAGCAGTACTTC. Translating gives CASNSRGPYEQYF. This chain links TRBV28 with TRBJ2-7, with D perhaps matching TRBD1 (6 bases). The CDR3 sequence is 13 residues long. Trimming removed 7 bases at V and 2 bases at J, with 12 bases between. Germline V CDR1 and CDR2: MDHEN, SYDVKM.

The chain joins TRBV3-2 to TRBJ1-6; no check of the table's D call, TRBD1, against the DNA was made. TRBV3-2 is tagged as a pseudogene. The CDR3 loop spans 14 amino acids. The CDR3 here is CASSQGQRMGPLHF. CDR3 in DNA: TGTGCCAGCAGCCAGGGGCAGCGAATGGGACCCCTCCACTTT.

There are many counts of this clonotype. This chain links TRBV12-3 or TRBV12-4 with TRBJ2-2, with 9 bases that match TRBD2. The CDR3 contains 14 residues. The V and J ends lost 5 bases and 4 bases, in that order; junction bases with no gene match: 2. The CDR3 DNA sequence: TGTGCCAGCAGTACTAGCGGGTCCACCGGGGAGCTGTTTTTT. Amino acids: CASSTSGSTGELFF.

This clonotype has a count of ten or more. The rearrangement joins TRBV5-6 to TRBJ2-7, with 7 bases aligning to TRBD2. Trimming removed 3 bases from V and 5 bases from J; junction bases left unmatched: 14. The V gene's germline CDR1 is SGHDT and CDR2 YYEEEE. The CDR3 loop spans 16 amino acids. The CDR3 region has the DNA TGTGCCAGCAGCTCGTATGGCGGGACTAACGTCCACGAGCAGTACTTC. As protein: CASSSYGGTNVHEQYF.

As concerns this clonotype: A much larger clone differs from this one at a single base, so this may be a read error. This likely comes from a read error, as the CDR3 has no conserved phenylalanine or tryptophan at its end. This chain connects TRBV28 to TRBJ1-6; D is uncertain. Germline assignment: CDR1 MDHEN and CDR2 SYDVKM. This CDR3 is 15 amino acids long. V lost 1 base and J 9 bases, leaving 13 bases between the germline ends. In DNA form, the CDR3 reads TGTGCCAGCAGTTTATCGGGAGGAAGTGTTTCACCCCTCCACTTG. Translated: CASSLSGGSVSPLHL.

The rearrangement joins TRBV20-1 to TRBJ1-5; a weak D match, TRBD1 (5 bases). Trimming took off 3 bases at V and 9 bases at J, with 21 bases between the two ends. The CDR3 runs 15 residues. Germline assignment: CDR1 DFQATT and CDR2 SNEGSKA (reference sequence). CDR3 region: CSASVDPGPSRPQHF. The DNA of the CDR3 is TGCAGTGCTAGCGTCGACCCAGGGCCGAGTCGGCCCCAGCATTTT.